These 30 T cell receptor beta chains were all obtained from the same sample, sequenced in a study of T cells in localized non-small cell lung cancer. Sequenced by immunoSEQ multiplex PCR; TCRdb stores in-frame clones only, minus some. The sample lists fewer than 60,000 clones, about 80% occurring once. The input for sequencing was peripheral blood, taken before any cancer treatment. Every receptor here comes from a female donor over 55 with stage II squamous cell lung carcinoma.

This rearrangement joins TRBV4-3 to TRBJ1-2; 7 bases match TRBD1. The CDR3 is 13 amino acids. Trimming at V came to 6 bases and at J to 4 bases, leaving 5 bases not matched to a gene. The germline V gene encodes CDR1 LGHNA and CDR2 YSLEER. Here the CDR3 reads CASSTGAGYGYTF. For the CDR3, the DNA is TGCGCCAGCAGTACAGGGGCGGGCTATGGCTACACCTTC.

Only a few counts were recorded for this clone. V usage is TRBV6-1 and J usage is TRBJ1-4; D may be TRBD1 (5 bases). V was shortened by 3 bases and J by 0 bases, with 11 bases between the two germline ends. The germline V gene has CDR1 MNHNS and CDR2 SASEGT. This CDR3 comprises 16 residues. The CDR3, as DNA: TGTGCCAGCAGTGAGGCAGGGCTCACAACTAATGAAAAACTGTTTTTT. Protein: CASSEAGLTTNEKLFF.

The chain joins TRBV28 to TRBJ1-4; a weak D match, TRBD1 (5 bases). The V end was cut by 6 bases, the J end by 7 bases, with 21 bases between. CDR3 length: 16 residues. Looked up from germline, CDR1 is MDHEN and CDR2 is SYDVKM. The CDR3 sequence is CASSPYEGRLVEKLFF. The CDR3 DNA is TGTGCCAGCAGCCCCTATGAGGGGCGACTCGTTGAAAAACTGTTTTTT.

This clone was picked up a small number of times. The V gene is TRBV2, the J gene TRBJ1-5, with 8 bases aligning to TRBD1. The CDR3 spans 14 residues. The V gene's germline CDR1 is SNHLY and CDR2 FYNNEI. The V gene end was trimmed by 2 bases and the J gene end by 13 bases; junction bases not matched to a gene: 10. CDR3 in amino acids: CASSEWDRPPSQHF. DNA of the CDR3: TGTGCCAGCAGTGAATGGGACAGGCCCCCCTCTCAGCATTTT.

This chain uses TRBV4-2 with TRBJ1-2; tentative D call: TRBD1 (5 bases). Germline lookup yields CDR1 LGHNA and CDR2 YNFKEQ. V lost 1 base and J lost 5, with 23 bases in between. This CDR3 spans 18 amino acids. This CDR3 is CASSQAQRGHSSLYGYTF. DNA for the CDR3: TGTGCCAGCAGCCAAGCCCAACGCGGACACTCGAGCCTATATGGCTACACCTTC.

The chain combines TRBV15 with TRBJ1-5; possibly TRBD1 for D (5 bases). CDR3 size: 15 residues. CDR1 and CDR2 (germline): LNHNV, YYDKDF (reference sequence). The ends were cut back, 9 bases at V and 7 bases at J, with 22 bases in the middle. CDR3 DNA sequence: TGTGCCACTCAAGAAATGGGGCGCGAGCGGCAGCCCCAGCATTTT. It translates to CATQEMGRERQPQHF.

This clone was recorded only once. J is TRBJ2-2 and V is TRBV11-2; D may be TRBD1 (5 bases). This CDR3 region has 13 residues. Germline V CDR1 and CDR2: SGHAT, FQNNGV. Trimming removed 5 bases from V and 5 bases from J, with 9 bases in between. This CDR3 is CASSLHRTGELFF. As DNA, the CDR3 is TGTGCCAGCAGCCTTCACAGGACCGGGGAGCTGTTTTTT.

This sequence joins TRBV2 and TRBJ1-4; D is unresolved. Per germline, CDR1 SNHLY and CDR2 FYNNEI. Trimming left V 2 bases short and J 7 bases short, with 8 bases between. CDR3 length equals 13 residues. DNA of the CDR3: TGTGCCAGCAGTGAAAGTCCACCTGAAAAACTGTTTTTT. Translating gives CASSESPPEKLFF. Filled out from reference TRBV2 and TRBJ1-4, the complete variable domain reads EPEVTQTPSHQVTQMGQEVILRCVPISNHLYFYWYRQILGQKVEFLVSFYNNEISEKSEIFDDQFSVERPDGSNFTLKIRSTKLEDSAMYFCASSESPPEKLFFGSGTQLSVL.

The chain is built from TRBV7-9 and TRBJ1-2; TRBD1 matches at 8 bases. CDR1 SEHNR and CDR2 FQNEAQ come from the germline V gene (reference sequence). The CDR3 is 14 residues long. V was pared by 5 bases and J by 3 bases, with 5 bases of the junction left unmatched. The CDR3 reads CASSMQTGDYGYTF. CDR3 nucleotide sequence: TGTGCCAGCAGCATGCAGACAGGGGACTATGGCTACACCTTC.

The chain links TRBV19 to TRBJ1-2, with D tentatively TRBD1 (6 bases). Trimming removed 4 bases at V and 4 bases at J, with 16 bases between. This CDR3 region has 15 residues. Germline V gene data show CDR1 as LNHDA and CDR2 as SQIVND (reference sequence). The DNA of the CDR3 is TGTGCCAGTAGTACGACTCTACAGGGCGGCTATGGCTACACCTTC. Encoded protein: CASSTTLQGGYGYTF.

The chain uses TRBV6-1 and TRBJ1-2; D gene uncertain. V gave up 0 bases and J gave up 8 bases, with 10 bases separating them. The CDR3 contains 13 residues. Germline loops: CDR1 MNHNS, CDR2 SASEGT. For the CDR3, the DNA is TGTGCCAGCAGTGAAGCGCGGGTGAGCGGCTACACCTTC. Amino acid sequence: CASSEARVSGYTF.

This clone was seen only once. The V call is TRBV6-6, the J call TRBJ2-7, with a weak D call TRBD1 (5 bases). This CDR3 comprises 11 residues. Deletions cut 4 bases from V and 7 bases from J, with 8 bases between. Germline V gene data show CDR1 as MNHNY and CDR2 as SVGAGI (reference sequence). CDR3 residues: CASSWGQEQYF. CDR3 DNA sequence: TGTGCCAGCAGTTGGGGCCAGGAGCAGTACTTC.

The gene calls are TRBV19 and TRBJ2-2; D remains ambiguous. V lost 0 bases to trimming and J lost 10 bases, with 12 bases between them. The CDR3 extends over 14 amino acids. Germline values: CDR1 LNHDA, CDR2 SQIVND (reference sequence). CDR3 amino acids: CASSIDGVRKELFF. CDR3 sequence (DNA): TGTGCCAGTAGTATAGATGGAGTCCGGAAGGAGCTGTTTTTT.

This chain uses TRBV18 with TRBJ2-5; 10 nucleotides line up with TRBD1. The J segment lost 4 bases and the V segment lost 4 bases, leaving 6 bases of the junction unmatched. Germline V gene sequence: CDR1 KGHSH, CDR2 LQKENI. This CDR3 has 15 amino acids. CDR3 coding DNA: TGTGCCAGCTCACAGGGACAGGGGTATGGAGAGACCCAGTACTTC. Amino acid sequence: CASSQGQGYGETQYF.

Written as DNA, the CDR3 is TGTGCCAGCAGCTCCCGGGACAGGGGTGAAGCTTTCTTT. This sequence encodes CASSSRDRGEAFF. The chain has TRBV2 and TRBJ1-1, with 10 bases that match TRBD1. After removal of 6 bases from V and 7 bases from J, the junction contained 5 bases not matched to a gene. Per the germline V gene, CDR1 is SNHLY and CDR2 is FYNNEI. CDR3 size: 13 residues.

The chain links TRBV28 to TRBJ2-1; TRBD1 aligns across 10 bases. The junction had 10 bases not matched to a gene; V was cut back by 6 bases and J by 8 bases. The germline gives CDR1 MDHEN, CDR2 SYDVKM. This CDR3 spans 15 amino acids. The CDR3, as DNA: TGTGCCAGCAGCCCCGGGACAGGGGTCAGGTATGAGCAGTTCTTC. Protein sequence: CASSPGTGVRYEQFF.

This chain uses TRBV5-1 with TRBJ1-2; a possible D gene is TRBD1 (5 bases). V lost 4 bases to trimming and J lost 4 bases, with 20 bases between them. Germline assignment: CDR1 SGHRS and CDR2 YFSETQ. The CDR3 has 16 residues. CDR3 DNA: TGCGCCAGCAGCCCGGGGGTTGGGCGTTTGAGCTATGGCTACACCTTC. It codes for CASSPGVGRLSYGYTF.

The chain carries TRBV5-1 and TRBJ2-2; 8 nucleotides match TRBD2. This CDR3 comprises 17 residues. Germline CDR1 SGHRS, CDR2 YFSETQ. V was pared by 0 bases and J by 6 bases, with 10 bases of the junction left unmatched. CDR3 bases: TGCGCCAGCAGCTTGGTTGCGGGGGGCCCCCCCGCCGGGGAGCTGTTTTTT. Amino acid sequence: CASSLVAGGPPAGELFF. Drawing the rest from reference TRBV5-1 and TRBJ2-2, the complete variable domain is KAGVTQTPRYLIKTRGQQVTLSCSPISGHRSVSWYQQTPGQGLQFLFEYFSETQRNKGNFPGRFSGRQFSNSRSEMNVSTLELGDSALYLCASSLVAGGPPAGELFFGEGSRLTVL.

The chain couples TRBV6-1 to TRBJ1-1; D ambiguous. CDR3 length: 15 residues. Trimming cost V 2 bases and J 5 bases, with 15 bases left between them. Germline CDR1 is MNHNS and CDR2 is SASEGT. The CDR3 region is CASSELGRSWTEAFF. CDR3 sequence (DNA): TGTGCCAGCAGTGAACTGGGGAGGTCATGGACTGAAGCTTTCTTT.

V usage is TRBV5-4 and J usage is TRBJ2-1, with TRBD2 matching over 14 bases. V was pared by 4 bases and J by 2 bases, with 5 bases of the junction left unmatched. Germline CDR1 reads SGHNT; CDR2 reads YYREEE (reference sequence). The CDR3 spans 17 residues. This CDR3 reads CASSPGTSGGPYNEQFF. The CDR3 coding sequence is TGTGCCAGCAGCCCTGGGACTAGCGGGGGTCCCTACAATGAGCAGTTCTTC.

This chain joins TRBV30 and TRBJ1-3; possibly TRBD1 for D (5 bases). Germline V lookup: CDR1 GTSNPN, CDR2 SVGIG (reference sequence). Trimming stripped 2 bases from V and 0 bases from J, with 14 bases between. The CDR3 contains 16 residues. CDR3 in amino acids: CAWSPGGGYSGNTIYF. CDR3 nucleotides: TGTGCCTGGAGTCCAGGCGGGGGATACTCTGGAAACACCATATATTTT.

This clone was seen a handful of times. The chain recombines TRBV30 with TRBJ1-6; 10 bases map to TRBD1. V lost 0 bases, J lost 12 bases, and 17 bases stayed unmatched. This CDR3 contains 18 residues. CDR1 and CDR2 from the germline V gene are GTSNPN and SVGIG (reference sequence). The CDR3 is CAWSVIGQGVRQERPLHF. As DNA, the CDR3 is TGTGCCTGGAGTGTAATAGGACAGGGGGTCAGGCAAGAACGACCCCTCCACTTT.

The count of this clone is one. This chain connects TRBV27 to TRBJ2-3, with a weak D call TRBD1 (5 bases). V lost 2 bases and J 4 bases, leaving 10 bases between the germline ends. CDR1 and CDR2 (germline): MNHEY, SMNVEV (reference sequence). The CDR3 loop spans 14 amino acids. CDR3 in DNA: TGTGCCAGCAGTTTAAGCAGGGCCGCAGATACGCAGTATTTT. Amino acid sequence: CASSLSRAADTQYF.

This chain connects TRBV9 to TRBJ1-2, with 8 nucleotides matching TRBD1. The V gene end was trimmed by 0 bases and the J gene end by 5 bases; junction bases not matched to a gene: 3. CDR3 length equals 14 residues. Germline V gene data show CDR1 as SGDLS and CDR2 as YYNGEE. The CDR3 region has the DNA TGTGCCAGCAGCGTAGGGGACAGGAATTATGGCTACACCTTC. It codes for CASSVGDRNYGYTF.

V gene TRBV11-2 combines with J gene TRBJ2-1, with a weak D call TRBD2 (7 bases). Germline V gene data show CDR1 as SGHAT and CDR2 as FQNNGV. The CDR3 is made up of 17 amino acids. The V and J ends lost 1 base and 4 bases respectively, with 17 bases between them. The CDR3 DNA is TGTGCCAGCAGCTTAGGTTCAAGGGGGGGGAAATACAATGAGCAGTTCTTC. Protein: CASSLGSRGGKYNEQFF.

The chain combines TRBV7-7 with TRBJ2-3; D not resolved. The germline V gene encodes CDR1 SSHAT and CDR2 FNYEAQ (reference sequence). The V end lost 4 bases, the J end lost 5 bases, and 10 bases lay between the germline ends. This CDR3 region has 13 residues. The CDR3 spells CASSSSQGDTQYF. DNA for the CDR3: TGTGCCAGCAGCTCATCGCAAGGAGATACGCAGTATTTT.

The table lists this clone with a few counts. V and J are TRBV19 and TRBJ1-2; D remains unclear. Trimming pared 3 bases from V and 3 bases from J, leaving 5 bases between. The CDR3 loop spans 12 amino acids. Per germline, CDR1 LNHDA and CDR2 SQIVND (reference sequence). CDR3: CASSIRDYGYTF. For the CDR3, the DNA is TGTGCCAGTAGTATTAGGGACTATGGCTACACCTTC.

The V and J genes are TRBV4-3 and TRBJ2-7; 10 bases align to TRBD2. Germline CDR1 and CDR2: LGHNA and YSLEER. The CDR3 has 16 amino acids. V was clipped by 0 bases and J by 6 bases; unmatched bases: 8. The CDR3 DNA is TGCGCCAGCAGCCAAGACGTAGCGGGGGGTCGGGGCGAGCAGTACTTC. This translates into CASSQDVAGGRGEQYF.

The chain links TRBV5-1 to TRBJ1-5, with 7 bases matching TRBD1. The CDR3 is 14 residues long. V trimming: 2 bases; J trimming: 6 bases; junction bases outside the gene matches: 5. Germline lookup yields CDR1 SGHRS and CDR2 YFSETQ. For the CDR3, the DNA is TGCGCCAGCAGCTTAGGGGGCGTCGGTCAGCCCCAGCATTTT. It encodes CASSLGGVGQPQHF.

The chain has TRBV2 and TRBJ2-7, with D tentatively TRBD1 or TRBD2 (5 bases each). V shed 5 bases and J shed 0 bases, with 8 bases lying between them. Germline CDR1 SNHLY, CDR2 FYNNEI. The CDR3 has 13 residues. In DNA, the CDR3 is TGTGCCAGCAGTCCGGGACCCTCCTACGAGCAGTACTTC. Its protein is CASSPGPSYEQYF.